Shown below are 14 T cell receptor beta chains from a single sample sequenced in a study of cytomegalovirus exposure and HLA in healthy donors. The PCR was carried out with 60 Vbeta primers and 13 Jbeta primers. Libraries were prepared by immunoSEQ multiplex PCR; TCRdb keeps only in-frame clonotypes and omits some of them. In the table there are about 140,000 clones, around 75% of which are singletons. Material for sequencing was PBMCs. The origin of the receptors is a woman younger than 45 in good health and CMV-seronegative.

The count of this clone is one. CDR3 coding DNA: TGTGCCAGCAGCTTGTTAATAGCGGGAGTTTCAACAGATACGCAGTATTTT. It encodes CASSLLIAGVSTDTQYF. The J gene is TRBJ2-3, the V gene TRBV5-4; TRBD2 aligns across 9 bases. With V trimmed by 1 base and J by 3 bases, 9 bases remained unmatched. The CDR3 contains 17 residues. Germline V lookup: CDR1 SGHNT, CDR2 YYREEE (reference sequence).

The gene calls are TRBV29-1 and TRBJ2-1, with 10 nucleotides matching TRBD2. The CDR3 runs to 14 residues. V shed 7 bases and J 4 bases; nucleotides not matched to a gene: 7. Germline CDR1 reads SQVTM; CDR2 reads ANQGSEA. The CDR3 region is CSGTLAGAYNEQFF. CDR3 DNA sequence: TGCAGCGGGACGCTAGCGGGAGCGTACAATGAGCAGTTCTTC.

The chain recombines TRBV10-3 with TRBJ2-3, with 11 bases identical to TRBD2. The CDR3 covers 15 residues. The junction had 3 bases not matched to a gene; V was cut back by 6 bases and J by 1 base. Germline V gene data show CDR1 as ENHRY and CDR2 as SYGVKD. The CDR3 bases are TGTGCCATCAGGCAACTAGCGGGGGGCACAGATACGCAGTATTTT. Translating it yields CAIRQLAGGTDTQYF.

The CDR3 loop reads CASSLDAGAGGANVLTF. The CDR3 DNA is TGTGCCAGCAGCTTAGATGCGGGGGCGGGGGGGGCCAACGTCCTGACTTTC. This chain links TRBV11-3 with TRBJ2-6, with TRBD2 as a possible D gene (7 bases). The germline CDR1 and CDR2 sequences are SGHNT and YENEEA. This CDR3 has 17 residues. Trimming stripped 0 bases from V and 4 bases from J, with 13 bases between.

This clone has a single count. The chain employs TRBV27 and TRBJ2-3; 10 bases are a match to TRBD2. With V trimmed by 6 bases and J by 2 bases, 14 bases remained unmatched. This CDR3 has 18 residues. CDR1 is MNHEY, CDR2 SMNVEV, per germline (reference sequence). The CDR3 is CASSSTPTTSGPTDTQYF. The DNA for the CDR3 is TGTGCCAGCAGCTCCACCCCAACGACTAGCGGGCCCACAGATACGCAGTATTTT.

The chain recombines TRBV6-1 with TRBJ2-4; TRBD1 agrees at 10 bases. Trimming at V came to 2 bases and at J to 4 bases, leaving 11 bases not matched to a gene. CDR1 and CDR2 from the germline V gene are MNHNS and SASEGT. The length of the CDR3 is 18 residues. As DNA, the CDR3 is TGTGCCAGCAGTGAAAGTCGGGCGGGGACAGGGGTGAAAAACATTCAGTACTTC. Its protein is CASSESRAGTGVKNIQYF.

The rearrangement links TRBV19 to TRBJ2-5; D is perhaps TRBD2 (5 bases). V lost 6 bases and J lost 4, with 12 bases in between. The CDR3 loop spans 13 amino acids. Germline V gene data show CDR1 as LNHDA and CDR2 as SQIVND (reference sequence). CDR3 in DNA: TGTGCCAGTAGCCCCCACGGAGGAGAGACCCAGTACTTC. The encoded protein is CASSPHGGETQYF.

This clone was found a few times. The chain recombines TRBV7-6 with TRBJ2-5, with 16 bases lining up with TRBD2. The germline V gene has CDR1 SGHVS and CDR2 FNYEAQ. CDR3 length equals 16 residues. The J segment lost 3 bases and the V segment lost 4 bases, leaving 2 bases of the junction unmatched. CDR3 nucleotides: TGTGCCAGCAGCTGGGGACTAGCGGGGGGGGAAGAGACCCAGTACTTC. Translating it yields CASSWGLAGGEETQYF.

The chain recombines TRBV19 with TRBJ1-2; 9 bases line up with TRBD1. Germline CDR1 LNHDA, CDR2 SQIVND (reference sequence). V gave up 2 bases and J gave up 3 bases; unmatched junction bases: 7. The length of the CDR3 is 16 residues. CDR3 sequence: CASSIWTGTGHYGYTF. CDR3 sequence (DNA): TGTGCCAGTAGTATATGGACGGGGACAGGGCACTATGGCTACACCTTC.

This chain links TRBV30 with TRBJ2-1; the D gene is possibly TRBD1 (5 bases). The germline V gene encodes CDR1 GTSNPN and CDR2 SVGIG (reference sequence). This CDR3 is built from 13 residues. V dropped 0 bases and J dropped 15 bases, with 18 bases sitting between them. The CDR3 loop is CAWSVFETGAPFF. CDR3 nucleotides: TGTGCCTGGAGTGTCTTTGAAACAGGCGCGCCGTTCTTC.

Note on this clone: Because it lacks the conserved phenylalanine or tryptophan at the end, this CDR3 is likely a read error. The chain uses TRBV9 and TRBJ2-3; maybe TRBD1 (7 bases). Trimming stripped 3 bases from V and 11 bases from J, with 22 bases between. Looked up from germline, CDR1 is SGDLS and CDR2 is YYNGEE. This CDR3 region has 15 residues. In DNA, the CDR3 is TGTGCCAGCAGCGCAAGGGGGGAGACAGGGTTGATGCAGTATTTA. Its translation: CASSARGETGLMQYL.

The chain carries TRBV2 and TRBJ2-7; no reliable D call. Trimming removed 3 bases from V and 2 bases from J, with 8 bases in between. The CDR3 has 13 residues. Germline CDR1 SNHLY, CDR2 FYNNEI. CDR3 sequence (DNA): TGTGCCAGCAGTGAGCGGTTAGCCTACGAGCAGTACTTC. Amino acid sequence: CASSERLAYEQYF. Based on the CDR3 plus reference TRBV2 and TRBJ2-7, the full variable domain is EPEVTQTPSHQVTQMGQEVILRCVPISNHLYFYWYRQILGQKVEFLVSFYNNEISEKSEIFDDQFSVERPDGSNFTLKIRSTKLEDSAMYFCASSERLAYEQYFGPGTRLTVT.

CDR3 DNA: TGTGCCAGCAGCTTTAATTGGGGGGTAGGGGAGACCCAGTACTTC. Protein: CASSFNWGVGETQYF. The rearrangement links TRBV7-2 to TRBJ2-5, with D possibly being TRBD2 (6 bases). Looked up from germline, CDR1 is SGHTA and CDR2 is FQGNSA. The CDR3 is 15 residues long. V was shortened by 3 bases and J by 5 bases, with 16 bases between the two germline ends.

The V and J genes are TRBV28 and TRBJ2-5; D uncertain. CDR3 length: 12 amino acids. The V gene lost 8 bases and the J gene lost 4 bases, with 11 bases spanning the gap. CDR1 and CDR2 from the germline V gene are MDHEN and SYDVKM. As DNA, the CDR3 is TGTGCCAGCGCAAGTTTGCGAGAGACCCAGTACTTC. It specifies CASASLRETQYF.